This TCR beta chain was identified during a study of Ad26.COV2.S vaccination and SARS-CoV-2 variants. V shed 4 bases and J 4 bases; nucleotides not matched to a gene: 4. The CDR3 has 14 residues. Germline V lookup: CDR1 LGHNA, CDR2 YNFKEQ. Study-wide results and limits: Total T cell responses, in the TCR breadth and depth analyses, may have been underestimated.

Turning to this clone: The antigen is not known.

TCRdb's copy holds only in-frame clones and misses some; the assay was immunoSEQ multiplex PCR. The sample includes hundreds of thousands of clones, 87% of them seen just once. Treatment of the sample: over 15 received Ad26.COV2.S at low or high dose, single or two shots; 5 received placebo; per-sample allocation not given. Sampling happened 63 days after the first vaccine or placebo injection. Vaccination used an Ad26 vector expressing Wuhan-strain SARS-CoV-2 spike. This chain connects TRBV4-2 to TRBJ2-5, with 9 bases that match TRBD1. This sequence originates from a person aged 18-65 years who received the Ad26.COV2.S COVID-19 vaccine or a placebo. The starting material was peripheral blood, obtained in a trial of Ad26.COV2.S vaccine versus placebo. CDR3 protein: CASSPQGQGETQYF. For the CDR3, the DNA is TGTGCCAGCAGCCCCCAGGGACAGGGAGAGACCCAGTACTTC.